This T cell receptor beta chain was identified in a study of T cells after somatic rescue of genetic block. Measured with immunoSEQ multiplex PCR; TCRdb has only the in-frame clones, and not every one. Of some 74,000 clones listed, roughly 88% are singletons. Material for sequencing was peripheral blood mononuclear cells (PBMCs). The TCR comes from a man aged 30 to 45.

This chain's CDR3 is CATSRPGLAGESAYEQYF. The CDR3, as DNA: TGTGCCACCAGCAGACCGGGACTAGCGGGAGAGTCGGCCTACGAGCAGTACTTC. The chain combines TRBV15 with TRBJ2-7, with 14 bases matching TRBD2. Germline V gene data show CDR1 as LNHNV and CDR2 as YYDKDF (reference sequence). V dropped 2 bases and J dropped 2; count of bases not matched to a gene: 8. This CDR3 region has 18 residues.